Listed here are 24 T cell receptor beta chains from one sample, sequenced in a study of T-cell reconstitution after alpha-beta-depleted transplantation in children. During its preparation, the TCRbeta library received unique molecular identifiers. TCRdb reanalysed the PCR reads using MiXCR and keeps one entry per CDR3 protein. The sample contains about 610,000 distinct CDR3 sequences, more than 9% of which appear only once. Source: PBMCs from the stem cell graft donor, taken from the stem cell graft. These receptors all stem from a human donor who donated a stem cell graft to a child with acute myeloid leukemia.

This chain uses TRBV25-1 with TRBJ2-7; possible D gene TRBD2, 6 bases. CDR3 size: 12 residues. V was pared by 3 bases and J by 3 bases, with 6 bases between. CDR1 and CDR2 from the germline V gene are MGHDK and SYGVNS. This CDR3 is CASSERDYEQYF. The CDR3 DNA reads as TGTGCCAGCAGTGAGCGGGACTACGAGCAGTACTTC.

This clonotype was seen a handful of times. The chain couples TRBV5-1 to TRBJ1-6; 10 bases align to TRBD1. Germline CDR1 and CDR2: SGHRS and YFSETQ. The CDR3 covers 15 residues. Trimming at V came to 3 bases and at J to 8 bases, leaving 5 bases not matched to a gene. CDR3 in amino acids: CASSSSGTGDSPLHF. The CDR3 coding sequence is TGCGCCAGCAGCTCGTCCGGGACAGGGGATTCACCCCTCCACTTT.

This clonotype has a single count. CDR3 loop: CASSLRGGPVDYGYTF. The CDR3 DNA reads as TGTGCCAGCAGCCTCAGGGGGGGGCCTGTCGACTATGGCTACACCTTC. This sequence joins TRBV3-1 and TRBJ1-2; 7 positions agree with TRBD1. This CDR3 region has 16 residues. Germline V gene data show CDR1 as LGHDT and CDR2 as YNNKEL (reference sequence). The trim removed 4 bases at V and 3 bases at J, leaving 11 bases unmatched.

Turning to this clonotype: Germline is not matched at one junction end, which may reflect a read error. This sequence joins TRBV6-5 and TRBJ2-3, with TRBD2 matching 7 bases. The germline V gene encodes CDR1 MNHEY and CDR2 SVGAGI. CDR3 length: 14 amino acids. The CDR3 is CASTYSGVDSTQYF. CDR3 bases: TGTGCCAGCACTTACAGCGGGGTAGATAGTACGCAGTATTTT.

The rearrangement joins TRBV6-1 to TRBJ1-6; TRBD1 aligns across 9 bases. Germline CDR1 and CDR2: MNHNS and SASEGT. After removal of 5 bases from V and 11 bases from J, the junction contained 10 bases not matched to a gene. The CDR3 runs to 15 residues. For the CDR3, the DNA is TGTGCCAGCAGTCCTACCGGGACAGGGTACACACCCCTCCACTTT. It encodes CASSPTGTGYTPLHF.

At least ten counts were recorded for this clonotype. This chain joins TRBV28 and TRBJ2-7; 9 bases line up with TRBD2. J was trimmed by 0 bases and V by 6 bases; bases with no gene match: 12. The CDR3 is 17 residues long. The germline V gene encodes CDR1 MDHEN and CDR2 SYDVKM. CDR3 protein: CASSLTLVAGASYEQYF. The CDR3 nucleotides are TGTGCCAGCAGCCTTACCTTAGTAGCGGGAGCCTCCTACGAGCAGTACTTC.

This clonotype was picked up many times. CDR3 sequence reads: CASSLSPGGTDTQYF. As DNA, the CDR3 is TGTGCCAGCAGCTTATCCCCTGGGGGCACAGATACGCAGTATTTT. The chain recombines TRBV7-3 with TRBJ2-3; no clear D gene. Germline values: CDR1 SGHTA, CDR2 FQGTGA. V dropped 2 bases and J dropped 1 base, with 10 bases sitting between them. CDR3 length: 15 amino acids. Variable domain in full (rest from reference TRBV7-3 and TRBJ2-3): GAGVSQTPSNKVTEKGKYVELRCDPISGHTALYWYRQSLGQGPEFLIYFQGTGAADDSGLPNDRFFAVRPEGSVSTLKIQRTERGDSAVYLCASSLSPGGTDTQYFGPGTRLTVL.

The chain uses TRBV10-3 and TRBJ2-2, with TRBD2 matching 10 bases. The CDR3 loop spans 17 amino acids. With 11 bases clipped from V and 3 bases from J, the junction kept 15 bases outside the gene matches. Germline V gene lookup returns CDR1 ENHRY and CDR2 SYGVKD. This CDR3 reads CALKAAAGGPDTGELFF. CDR3 nucleotides: TGTGCCCTCAAGGCAGCAGCGGGAGGGCCTGACACCGGGGAGCTGTTTTTT.

The V gene is TRBV9, the J gene TRBJ2-2; possibly TRBD1 for D (5 bases). Trimming removed 3 bases from V and 1 base from J, with 13 bases in between. This CDR3 has 16 residues. CDR1 is SGDLS, CDR2 YYNGEE, per germline. CDR3 sequence reads: CASSGSGWGNTGELFF. CDR3 coding DNA: TGTGCCAGCAGCGGCTCAGGGTGGGGGAACACCGGGGAGCTGTTTTTT.

The J gene is TRBJ2-5, the V gene TRBV7-2; tentative D call: TRBD1 (5 bases). This CDR3 is built from 14 residues. The germline V gene encodes CDR1 SGHTA and CDR2 FQGNSA. Trimming cost V 6 bases and J 2 bases, with 13 bases left between them. The CDR3 region is CASSPMTDQETQYF. CDR3 sequence (DNA): TGTGCCAGCAGTCCAATGACAGATCAAGAGACCCAGTACTTC.

This clonotype was counted a single time. J is TRBJ2-7 and V is TRBV3-1; perhaps TRBD2 as D (7 bases). Trimming took off 8 bases at V and 3 bases at J, with 32 bases between the two ends. CDR3 size: 19 residues. Germline CDR1 reads LGHDT; CDR2 reads YNNKEL (reference sequence). CDR3 sequence reads: CASCFVRGRGILGDYEQYF. CDR3 nucleotide sequence: TGTGCCAGCTGTTTCGTCCGGGGGCGGGGGATCCTTGGGGACTACGAGCAGTACTTC.

This CDR3 reads CSVAPGQGAGETQYF. The CDR3 DNA reads as TGCAGCGTTGCACCGGGACAGGGGGCAGGAGAGACCCAGTACTTC. The V call is TRBV29-1, the J call TRBJ2-5, with 12 bases that match TRBD1. The CDR3 totals 15 residues. Germline CDR1 and CDR2: SQVTM and ANQGSEA. Losses at the gene ends were 4 bases for V and 4 bases for J; bases not matched to a gene: 7.

This clonotype has a handful of counts. V usage is TRBV7-2 and J usage is TRBJ2-5; 8 nucleotides align to TRBD2. Per the germline V gene, CDR1 is SGHTA and CDR2 is FQGNSA. After removal of 2 bases from V and 5 bases from J, the junction contained 7 bases not matched to a gene. CDR3 size: 15 residues. CDR3 in DNA: TGTGCCAGCAGCTTAAGGTCGGGAGGGTTGGAGACCCAGTACTTC. Translating gives CASSLRSGGLETQYF.

This clonotype was counted many times. Relative to the germline gene, one junction end is altered; a read error may explain this. This sequence joins TRBV6-2 or TRBV6-3 and TRBJ2-7, with TRBD2 matching over 14 bases. Per germline, CDR1 MNHEY and CDR2 SVGEGT. The CDR3 contains 15 residues. DNA of the CDR3: TGTGCCAGCAATTACTTGGGACTAGCGGGAGACGAGCAGTACTTC. Encoded protein: CASNYLGLAGDEQYF.

This clonotype was counted only a few times. The chain links TRBV25-1 to TRBJ2-1; TRBD2 might be the D (6 bases). Germline V gene sequence: CDR1 MGHDK, CDR2 SYGVNS. The CDR3 consists of 16 residues. The V end lost 3 bases, the J end lost 7 bases, and 19 bases lay between the germline ends. CDR3 coding DNA: TGTGCCAGCAGTGAGGGGAGCGGAGCTGGGAGGAATGAGCAGTTCTTC. It translates to CASSEGSGAGRNEQFF.

The sample holds a few counts of this clonotype. The V call is TRBV5-1, the J call TRBJ2-3; D is undetermined. The germline CDR1 and CDR2 sequences are SGHRS and YFSETQ. The CDR3 contains 14 residues. Trimming stripped 0 bases from V and 6 bases from J, with 11 bases between. CDR3 protein: CASSLGRNGDTQYF. Here the CDR3 DNA reads TGCGCCAGCAGCTTGGGACGGAATGGGGATACGCAGTATTTT.

This clonotype was counted between two and nine times. The rearrangement links TRBV29-1 to TRBJ2-7; either TRBD1 or TRBD2 may fit D (5 bases each). Between the trimmed V and J ends, which lost 0 bases and 5 bases, there was a span of 17 bases. The CDR3 has 15 residues. Germline lookup yields CDR1 SQVTM and CDR2 ANQGSEA. The CDR3 spells CSVEEGTGRGDEQYF. CDR3 DNA: TGCAGCGTTGAAGAGGGTACAGGTCGGGGTGACGAGCAGTACTTC.

This chain links TRBV9 with TRBJ2-6, with 8 bases matching TRBD1. The junction had 7 bases not matched to a gene; V was cut back by 0 bases and J by 2 bases. Germline V gives CDR1 SGDLS, CDR2 YYNGEE. There are 18 residues in the CDR3. Written as DNA, the CDR3 is TGTGCCAGCAGCGTAGCTGGGCAGGGGGCGCCTGGGGCCAACGTCCTGACTTTC. Its translation: CASSVAGQGAPGANVLTF.

This clonotype has a count of ten or more. The chain carries TRBV11-2 and TRBJ2-7, with 9 bases lining up with TRBD2. The germline gives CDR1 SGHAT, CDR2 FQNNGV. CDR3 length equals 15 residues. V was clipped by 7 bases and J by 3 bases; unmatched bases: 10. The CDR3 DNA sequence: TGTGCCAGCACCGCCGGCGCGGGAGGGTACTACGAGCAGTACTTC. It encodes CASTAGAGGYYEQYF. Full variable domain (remainder filled in from reference TRBV11-2 and TRBJ2-7): EAGVAQSPRYKIIEKRQSVAFWCNPISGHATLYWYQQILGQGPKLLIQFQNNGVVDDSQLPKDRFSAERLKGVDSTLKIQPAKLEDSAVYLCASTAGAGGYYEQYFGPGTRLTVT.

This chain uses TRBV6-1 with TRBJ2-7, with D uncertain. Germline lookup yields CDR1 MNHNS and CDR2 SASEGT. The CDR3 extends over 14 amino acids. Trimming removed 2 bases from V and 3 bases from J, with 11 bases in between. CDR3 in amino acids: CASSEKGSSYEQYF. As DNA, the CDR3 is TGTGCCAGCAGTGAAAAGGGTTCGAGCTACGAGCAGTACTTC.

This clonotype was recorded many times. The chain joins TRBV29-1 to TRBJ2-7; a possible D gene is TRBD2 (6 bases). This CDR3 spans 12 amino acids. V lost 5 bases and J lost 4, with 12 bases in between. Germline V gene sequence: CDR1 SQVTM, CDR2 ANQGSEA. The DNA of the CDR3 is TGCAGCGTTCGGCTAGCGATTTACGAGCAGTACTTC. Translation gives CSVRLAIYEQYF.

A remark on this clonotype: This CDR3 is missing its conserved last phenylalanine or tryptophan, likely due to a read error. V is TRBV7-2 and J is TRBJ1-2; D is ambiguous. Trimming cost V 1 base and J 4 bases, with 10 bases left between them. The CDR3 spans 14 residues. The germline gives CDR1 SGHTA, CDR2 FQGNSA. The CDR3 reads CASSLESATYGYTL. The CDR3 region has the DNA TGTGCCAGCAGCTTAGAGTCGGCCACCTATGGCTACACCTTA.

This chain connects TRBV6-1 to TRBJ2-7; 11 bases match TRBD1. This CDR3 comprises 14 residues. Germline V gene sequence: CDR1 MNHNS, CDR2 SASEGT. Trimming removed 6 bases from V and 3 bases from J; junction bases left unmatched: 4. CDR3 nucleotide sequence: TGTGCCAGCAGGGCCGGGACAGGGGGCTACGAGCAGTACTTC. Its translation: CASRAGTGGYEQYF.

This chain joins TRBV7-3 and TRBJ2-1, with D unclear. Germline V CDR1 and CDR2: SGHTA, FQGTGA. V was shortened by 1 base and J by 2 bases, with 12 bases between the two germline ends. The CDR3 length is 16 residues. The CDR3 DNA is TGTGCCAGCAGCTTAAGTCCGAACCGGGCCTACAATGAGCAGTTCTTC. This codes for CASSLSPNRAYNEQFF.